The clone carrying this TCR beta chain was seen just once. What it binds is unknown. The entry originates in a study of T cell clones after liver transplantation. As for the study in general: Samples came from ITN030ST, which attempted immunosuppression withdrawal within 2 years of liver transplantation. TCRbeta sequencing after a pre-transplant mixed lymphocyte reaction identified graft-donor-reactive clones, later tracked in post-transplant blood. Notes on the study in general: In a couple of subjects, few donor cells limited the measurable donor-reactive repertoire. Small, mixed patient groups and varying post-transplant times limit these conclusions.

TCRdb's table, derived via immunoSEQ multiplex PCR, lists solely in-frame clones and lacks some. The data contain some 80,000 clones, 84% of them seen just once; the ten biggest clones take up over 2%. The CDR3 covers 15 residues. Deletions cut 0 bases from V and 9 bases from J, with 17 bases between. Germline lookup yields CDR1 SGHDN and CDR2 FVKESK. This rearrangement joins TRBV14 to TRBJ1-2; D ambiguous. The starting material was CD4+ T cells from blood, obtained around 48 months after liver transplant. The sequence was obtained from a human patient who received a liver transplant. Some T cells may be supplied by the graft donor. DNA for the CDR3: TGTGCCAGCAGCCAAGACGGGAGCCTTGGTAGTAGCTACACCTTC. It encodes CASSQDGSLGSSYTF.